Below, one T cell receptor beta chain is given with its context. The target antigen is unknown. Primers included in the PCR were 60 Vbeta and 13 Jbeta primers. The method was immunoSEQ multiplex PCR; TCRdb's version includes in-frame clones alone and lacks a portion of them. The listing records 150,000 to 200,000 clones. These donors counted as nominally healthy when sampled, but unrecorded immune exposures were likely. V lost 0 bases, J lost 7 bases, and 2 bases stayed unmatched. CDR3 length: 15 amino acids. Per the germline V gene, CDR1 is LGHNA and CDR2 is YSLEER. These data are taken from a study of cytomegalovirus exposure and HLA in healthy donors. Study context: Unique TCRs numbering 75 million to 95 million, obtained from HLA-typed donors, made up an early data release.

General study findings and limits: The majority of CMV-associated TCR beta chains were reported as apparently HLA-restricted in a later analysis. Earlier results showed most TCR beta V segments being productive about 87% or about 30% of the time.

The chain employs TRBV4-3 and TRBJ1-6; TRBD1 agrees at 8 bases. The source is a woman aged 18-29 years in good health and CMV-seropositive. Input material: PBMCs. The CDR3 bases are TGCGCCAGCAGCCAAGATTACAGGGGGAATTCACCCCTCCACTTT. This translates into CASSQDYRGNSPLHF.